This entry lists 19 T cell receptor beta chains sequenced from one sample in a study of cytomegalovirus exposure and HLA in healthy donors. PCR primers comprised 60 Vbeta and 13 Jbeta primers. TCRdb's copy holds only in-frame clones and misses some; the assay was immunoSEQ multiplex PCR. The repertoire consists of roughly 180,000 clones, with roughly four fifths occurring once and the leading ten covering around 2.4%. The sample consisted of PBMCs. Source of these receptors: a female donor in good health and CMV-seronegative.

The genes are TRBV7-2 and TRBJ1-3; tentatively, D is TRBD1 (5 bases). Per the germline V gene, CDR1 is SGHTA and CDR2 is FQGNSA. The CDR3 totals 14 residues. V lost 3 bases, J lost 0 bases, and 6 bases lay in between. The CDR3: CASSLGHSGNTIYF. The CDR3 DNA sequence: TGTGCCAGCAGCTTGGGGCACTCTGGAAACACCATATATTTT.

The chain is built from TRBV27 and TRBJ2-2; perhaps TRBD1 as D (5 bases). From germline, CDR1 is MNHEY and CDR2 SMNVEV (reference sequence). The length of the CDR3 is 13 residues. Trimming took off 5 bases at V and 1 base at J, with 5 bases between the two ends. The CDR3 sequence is CASSTGNTGELFF. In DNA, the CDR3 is TGTGCCAGCAGTACAGGGAACACCGGGGAGCTGTTTTTT.

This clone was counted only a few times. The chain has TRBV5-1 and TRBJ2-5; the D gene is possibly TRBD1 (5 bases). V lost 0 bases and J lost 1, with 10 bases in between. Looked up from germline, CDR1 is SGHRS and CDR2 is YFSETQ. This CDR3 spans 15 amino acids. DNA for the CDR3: TGCGCCAGCAGCTTGGCTGGGGCTTCCCAAGAGACCCAGTACTTC. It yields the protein CASSLAGASQETQYF.

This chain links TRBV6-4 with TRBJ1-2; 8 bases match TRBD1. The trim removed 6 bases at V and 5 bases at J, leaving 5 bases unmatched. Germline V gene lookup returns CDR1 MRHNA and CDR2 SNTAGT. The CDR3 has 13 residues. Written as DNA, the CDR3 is TGTGCCAGCAGGACAGGGGTCGGTTATGGCTACACCTTC. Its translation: CASRTGVGYGYTF.

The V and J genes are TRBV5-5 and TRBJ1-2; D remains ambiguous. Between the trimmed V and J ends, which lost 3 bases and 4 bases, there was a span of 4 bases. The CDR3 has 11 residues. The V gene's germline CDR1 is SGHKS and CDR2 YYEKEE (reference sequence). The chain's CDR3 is CASSSGYGYTF. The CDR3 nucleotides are TGTGCCAGCAGCTCCGGCTATGGCTACACCTTC.

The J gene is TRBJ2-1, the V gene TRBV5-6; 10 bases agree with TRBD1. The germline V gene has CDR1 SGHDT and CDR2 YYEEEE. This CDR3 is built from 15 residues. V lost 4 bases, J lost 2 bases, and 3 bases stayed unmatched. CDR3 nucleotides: TGTGCCAGCAGCCAAGGGACAGGGGCCTACAATGAGCAGTTCTTC. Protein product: CASSQGTGAYNEQFF.

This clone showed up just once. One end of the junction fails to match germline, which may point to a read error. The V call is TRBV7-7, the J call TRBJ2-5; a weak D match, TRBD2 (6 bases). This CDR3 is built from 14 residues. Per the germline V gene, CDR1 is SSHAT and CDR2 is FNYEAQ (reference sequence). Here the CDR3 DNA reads TGTGCTAGCAGCCTCGGACTAACCGAAGAGACCCAGTACTTC. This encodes CASSLGLTEETQYF.

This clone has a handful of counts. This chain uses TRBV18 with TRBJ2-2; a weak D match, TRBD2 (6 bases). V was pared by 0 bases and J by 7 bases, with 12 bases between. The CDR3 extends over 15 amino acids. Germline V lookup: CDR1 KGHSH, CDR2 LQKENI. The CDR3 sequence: CASSPPGGVVGELFF. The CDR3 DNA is TGTGCCAGCTCACCACCCGGCGGGGTGGTCGGGGAGCTGTTTTTT.

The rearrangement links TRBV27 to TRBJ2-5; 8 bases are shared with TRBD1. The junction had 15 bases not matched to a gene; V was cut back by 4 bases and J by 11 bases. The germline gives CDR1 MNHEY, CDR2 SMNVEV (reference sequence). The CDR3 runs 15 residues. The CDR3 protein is CASSSPGQASVEQYF. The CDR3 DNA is TGTGCCAGCAGTTCGCCGGGACAGGCGAGTGTTGAGCAGTACTTC.

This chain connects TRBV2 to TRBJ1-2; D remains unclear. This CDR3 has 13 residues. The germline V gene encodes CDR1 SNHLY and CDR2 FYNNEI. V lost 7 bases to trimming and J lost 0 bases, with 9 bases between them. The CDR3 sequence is CASMREANYGYTF. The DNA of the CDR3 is TGTGCCAGCATGAGGGAGGCTAACTATGGCTACACCTTC.

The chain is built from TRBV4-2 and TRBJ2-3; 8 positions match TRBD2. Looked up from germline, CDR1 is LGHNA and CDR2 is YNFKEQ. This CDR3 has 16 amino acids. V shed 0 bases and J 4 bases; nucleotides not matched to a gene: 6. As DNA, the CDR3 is TGTGCCAGCAGCCAAGATGTTAGCGGGGCAGCAGATACGCAGTATTTT. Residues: CASSQDVSGAADTQYF.

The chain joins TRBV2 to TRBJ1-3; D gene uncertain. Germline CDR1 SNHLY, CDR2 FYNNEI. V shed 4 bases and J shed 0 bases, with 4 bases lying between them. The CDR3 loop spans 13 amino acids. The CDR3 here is CASSAGSGNTIYF. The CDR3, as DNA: TGTGCCAGCAGTGCAGGCTCTGGAAACACCATATATTTT.

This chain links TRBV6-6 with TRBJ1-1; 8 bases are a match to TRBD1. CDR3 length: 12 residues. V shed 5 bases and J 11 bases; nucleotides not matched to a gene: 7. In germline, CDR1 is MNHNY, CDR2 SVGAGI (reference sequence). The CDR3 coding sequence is TGTGCCAGCAGTCATGAGACAGGGGTGGCTTTCTTT. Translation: CASSHETGVAFF.

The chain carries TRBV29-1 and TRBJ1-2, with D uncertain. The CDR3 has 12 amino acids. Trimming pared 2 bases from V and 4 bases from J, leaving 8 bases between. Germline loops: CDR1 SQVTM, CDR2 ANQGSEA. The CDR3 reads CSVERHLYGYTF. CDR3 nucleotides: TGCAGCGTTGAAAGACACCTCTATGGCTACACCTTC. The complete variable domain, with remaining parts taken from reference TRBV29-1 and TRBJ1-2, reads SAVISQKPSRDICQRGTSLTIQCQVDSQVTMMFWYRQQPGQSLTLIATANQGSEATYESGFVIDKFPISRPNLTFSTLTVSNMSPEDSSIYLCSVERHLYGYTFGSGTRLTVV.

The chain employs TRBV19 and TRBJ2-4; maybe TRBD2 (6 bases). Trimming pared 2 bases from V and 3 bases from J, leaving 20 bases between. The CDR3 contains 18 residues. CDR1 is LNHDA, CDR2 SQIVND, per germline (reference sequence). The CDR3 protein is CASSIMGGLFSGKNIQYF. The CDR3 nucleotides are TGTGCCAGTAGTATAATGGGGGGTTTGTTTTCCGGCAAAAACATTCAGTACTTC.

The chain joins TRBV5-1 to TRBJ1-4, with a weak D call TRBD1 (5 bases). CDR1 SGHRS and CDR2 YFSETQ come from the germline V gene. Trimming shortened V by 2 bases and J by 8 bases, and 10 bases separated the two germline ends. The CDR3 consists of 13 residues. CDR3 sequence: CASSFGGGEKLFF. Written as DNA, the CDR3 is TGCGCCAGCAGCTTTGGGGGAGGCGAAAAACTGTTTTTT.

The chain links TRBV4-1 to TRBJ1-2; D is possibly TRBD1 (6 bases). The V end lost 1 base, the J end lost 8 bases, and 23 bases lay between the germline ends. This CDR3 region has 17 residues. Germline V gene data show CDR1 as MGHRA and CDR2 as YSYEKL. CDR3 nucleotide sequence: TGCGCCAGCAGCCAAGGGGTGTTTGACAGGCGCCACACGGGCTACACCTTC. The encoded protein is CASSQGVFDRRHTGYTF.

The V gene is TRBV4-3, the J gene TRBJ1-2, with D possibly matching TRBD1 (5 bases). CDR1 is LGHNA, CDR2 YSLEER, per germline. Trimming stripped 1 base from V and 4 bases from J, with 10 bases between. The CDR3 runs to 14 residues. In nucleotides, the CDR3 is TGCGCCAGCAGCCAAGGCGGGGGGAGCTATGGCTACACCTTC. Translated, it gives CASSQGGGSYGYTF.

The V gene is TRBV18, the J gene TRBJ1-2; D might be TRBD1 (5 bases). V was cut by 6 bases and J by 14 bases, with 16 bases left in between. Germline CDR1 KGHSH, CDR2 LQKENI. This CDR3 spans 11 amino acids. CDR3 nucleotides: TGTGCCAGCTCCCTGGGCGGGGCCCTTACCTTC. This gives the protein CASSLGGALTF.